The next 10 T cell receptor beta chains were all read from a single sample in a study of blood T cell repertoires in COVID-19. TCRdb's table, derived via immunoSEQ multiplex PCR, lists solely in-frame clones and lacks some. The sample consists of 650,000 to 800,000 clones, just under 90% of them appearing once. The sample was peripheral blood. These receptors were collected from a woman aged 18-29 years with acute or convalescent COVID-19.

J is TRBJ1-1 and V is TRBV7-6, with D perhaps TRBD1 (5 bases). CDR3 length equals 15 residues. CDR1 and CDR2 (germline): SGHVS, FNYEAQ. V was clipped by 2 bases and J by 1 base, with 11 bases between them. CDR3 sequence reads: CASSLSPGGNTEAFF. The CDR3 region has the DNA TGTGCCAGCAGCTTATCCCCGGGGGGGAACACTGAAGCTTTCTTT.

The chain links TRBV30 to TRBJ2-5; TRBD2 is a possible D gene (5 bases). The CDR3 sequence is 14 residues long. Trimming removed 4 bases at V and 1 base at J, with 13 bases between. Germline CDR1 reads GTSNPN; CDR2 reads SVGIG (reference sequence). CDR3 sequence (DNA): TGTGCCTGGAACGACTACCGGCGCCAAGAGACCCAGTACTTC. Protein sequence: CAWNDYRRQETQYF.

On this clone: Other DNA sequences in the sample encode the same CDR3. J is TRBJ1-5 and V is TRBV24-1; TRBD1 matches at 10 bases. The V segment lost 3 bases and the J segment 1 base; nucleotides outside the gene matches: 2. The length of the CDR3 is 16 residues. CDR1 is KGHDR, CDR2 SFDVKD, per germline. The CDR3 region has the DNA TGTGCCACCAGTGATCCGGGACAGGGGAGCAATCAGCCCCAGCATTTT. Protein: CATSDPGQGSNQPQHF.

The rearrangement uses TRBV24-1 and TRBJ1-2, with TRBD1 identical over 7 bases. CDR1 is KGHDR and CDR2 is SFDVKD in the germline V gene. J lost 5 bases, V lost 4 bases, and 9 bases had no gene match. CDR3 length equals 15 residues. Here the CDR3 DNA reads TGTGCCACCAGTGAACCAGGGACAGAGATTTATGGCTACACCTTC. Its translation: CATSEPGTEIYGYTF.

This sequence joins TRBV9 and TRBJ1-1; TRBD1 matches at 8 bases. After removal of 7 bases from V and 5 bases from J, the junction contained 13 bases not matched to a gene. The germline V gene encodes CDR1 SGDLS and CDR2 YYNGEE. The CDR3 runs 15 residues. The CDR3 spells CASRKEQGGDTEAFF. Written as DNA, the CDR3 is TGTGCCAGCCGAAAGGAACAGGGGGGAGATACTGAAGCTTTCTTT. Looking up the rest from reference TRBV9 and TRBJ1-1 gives the full variable domain: DSGVTQTPKHLITATGQRVTLRCSPRSGDLSVYWYQQSLDQGLQFLIQYYNGEERAKGNILERFSAQQFPDLHSELNLSSLELGDSALYFCASRKEQGGDTEAFFGQGTRLTVV.

The chain couples TRBV4-3 to TRBJ2-7; weak D call: TRBD1 (6 bases). The V gene lost 2 bases and the J gene lost 5 bases, with 16 bases spanning the gap. Germline V gene lookup returns CDR1 LGHNA and CDR2 YSLEER. CDR3 length equals 15 residues. In DNA, the CDR3 is TGCGCCAGCAGCCAAATCTGGGGGCGCTCGGACGAGCAGTACTTC. This gives the protein CASSQIWGRSDEQYF.

The rearrangement uses TRBV3-1 (or the pseudogene TRBV3-2) and TRBJ1-2, with TRBD1 as a possible D gene (5 bases). The germline CDR1 and CDR2 sequences are LGHDT and YNNKEL (reference sequence). V was shortened by 2 bases and J by 14 bases, with 12 bases between the two germline ends. The CDR3 sequence is 11 residues long. The CDR3 bases are TGTGCCAGCAGCCAAAAGGGGCCTACAACCTTC. Translation gives CASSQKGPTTF.

The chain joins TRBV5-5 to TRBJ1-5, with 8 bases lining up with TRBD1. V shed 5 bases, J shed 2 bases, and the junction held 6 bases outside the gene matches. The CDR3 contains 15 residues. CDR1 and CDR2 from the germline V gene are SGHKS and YYEKEE (reference sequence). The CDR3 nucleotides read TGTGCCAGCAGACCCGACAGGGGCGGCAATCAGCCCCAGCATTTT. Protein sequence: CASRPDRGGNQPQHF. Full variable domain (outside the CDR3, taken from reference TRBV5-5 and TRBJ1-5): DAGVTQSPTHLIKTRGQQVTLRCSPISGHKSVSWYQQVLGQGPQFIFQYYEKEERGRGNFPDRFSARQFPNYSSELNVNALLLGDSALYLCASRPDRGGNQPQHFGDGTRLSIL.

This chain connects TRBV18 to TRBJ2-2; D is undetermined. The V end was cut by 0 bases, the J end by 3 bases, with 11 bases between. This CDR3 spans 16 amino acids. Looked up from germline, CDR1 is KGHSH and CDR2 is LQKENI. CDR3 region: CASSPPPGEDTGELFF. CDR3 nucleotides: TGTGCCAGCTCACCACCCCCCGGAGAGGACACCGGGGAGCTGTTTTTT.

The V and J genes are TRBV6-1 and TRBJ1-1; the D is unclear. The germline CDR1 and CDR2 sequences are MNHNS and SASEGT. The CDR3 is made up of 14 amino acids. V lost 0 bases to trimming and J lost 7 bases, with 12 bases between them. This chain's CDR3 is CASSEAGIVGEAFF. CDR3 DNA sequence: TGTGCCAGCAGTGAAGCCGGGATTGTTGGTGAAGCTTTCTTT.